A selection of T cell receptor beta chains follows, all from one sample in a study of neurological immune-mediated disorders. TCRdb re-called the 5' RACE reads through MiXCR, storing one row per CDR3 protein. The table shows fewer than 55,000 distinct CDR3 sequences, with approximately 11% occurring only once. The sequenced sample was PBMCs. These receptors all stem from a woman in her thirties or forties in good health. Both conserved end residues are part of each CDR3. D genes are given only for firm matches. Sizes are listed as how often the clone was seen (once, few, many) or a class if it is expanded.

V: TRBV24-1
D: -
J: TRBJ2-1
size: many
CDR3: CATSDFPYSSYNEQFF
DNA: TGTGCCACCAGTGATTTTCCTTATAGCTCCTACAATGAGCAGTTCTTC

V: TRBV6-5
D: -
J: TRBJ1-1
size: many
CDR3: CASSPSPPAEAFF
DNA: TGTGCCAGCAGTCCCTCGCCTCCCGCTGAAGCTTTCTTT

V: TRBV5-1
D: TRBD2
J: TRBJ2-1
size: many
CDR3: CASSPPGGLIYNEQFF
DNA: TGCGCCAGCAGCCCCCCGGGGGGTTTGATCTACAATGAGCAGTTCTTC

V: TRBV5-1
D: TRBD2
J: TRBJ2-5
size: many
CDR3: CASSLAGLAGGPETQYF
DNA: TGCGCCAGCAGCTTGGCGGGACTAGCGGGGGGGCCAGAGACCCAGTACTTC

V: TRBV29-1
D: TRBD1
J: TRBJ1-1
size: many
CDR3: CSGGRQGYTEAFF
DNA: TGCAGCGGGGGGAGACAGGGATACACTGAAGCTTTCTTT

V: TRBV10-1
D: TRBD2
J: TRBJ2-3
size: many
CDR3: CASSEKRGFTDTQYF
DNA: TGCGCCAGCAGTGAAAAGCGGGGCTTCACAGATACGCAGTATTTT

V: TRBV20-1
D: -
J: TRBJ2-7
size: many
CDR3: CSASGFPSSYEQYF
DNA: TGCAGTGCTAGCGGGTTCCCGAGCTCCTACGAGCAGTACTTC

V: TRBV4-2
D: -
J: TRBJ2-7
size: many
CDR3: CASSQDLHEQYF
DNA: TGTGCCAGCAGCCAAGACCTCCACGAGCAGTACTTC

V: TRBV7-2
D: -
J: TRBJ2-3
size: many
CDR3: CASSLLGAGDTQYF
DNA: TGTGCCAGCAGCTTACTGGGGGCGGGAGATACGCAGTATTTT

V: TRBV20-1
D: -
J: TRBJ2-3
size: many
CDR3: CSARERAGLGTDTQYF
DNA: TGCAGTGCTAGGGAGAGGGCGGGGCTGGGCACAGATACGCAGTATTTT

V: TRBV28
D: TRBD2
J: TRBJ2-1
size: many
CDR3: CASSLSLAGVNEQFF
DNA: TGTGCCAGCAGTTTATCACTAGCGGGCGTCAATGAGCAGTTCTTC

V: TRBV29-1
D: TRBD1
J: TRBJ1-5
size: many
CDR3: CSVGTDYSNQPQHF
DNA: TGCAGCGTCGGGACAGATTATAGCAATCAGCCCCAGCATTTT

V: TRBV28
D: TRBD1
J: TRBJ1-5
size: many
CDR3: CASSSGQGNQPQHF
DNA: TGTGCCAGCAGTTCCGGACAGGGGAATCAGCCCCAGCATTTT

V: TRBV14
D: -
J: TRBJ1-6
size: many
CDR3: CASSPRAGHSLHF
DNA: TGTGCCAGCAGCCCACGAGCTGGGCATTCCCTCCACTTT

V: TRBV18
D: TRBD2
J: TRBJ2-1
size: many
CDR3: CASSWTSGAFVF
DNA: TGTGCCAGCTCCTGGACTAGCGGGGCGTTTGTCTTC

V: TRBV5-5
D: -
J: TRBJ2-3
size: many
CDR3: CASSLQGFTDTQYF
DNA: TGTGCCAGCAGCCTTCAGGGGTTCACAGATACGCAGTATTTT

V: TRBV29-1
D: TRBD1
J: TRBJ2-2
size: many
CDR3: CSVPGTGGFGGELFF
DNA: TGCAGCGTCCCCGGGACAGGGGGCTTCGGCGGGGAGCTGTTTTTT

V: TRBV7-8
D: -
J: TRBJ1-4
size: many
CDR3: CATQANEKLFF
DNA: TGTGCCACACAGGCTAATGAAAAACTGTTTTTT

V: TRBV2
D: -
J: TRBJ2-7
size: medium-sized
CDR3: CASSHLPGLSASGQYF
DNA: TGTGCCAGCAGTCATCTCCCGGGACTCTCCGCCTCCGGGCAGTACTTC

V: TRBV12-3/TRBV12-4
D: -
J: TRBJ2-5
size: many
CDR3: CATSSDQETQYF
DNA: TGTGCCACGTCTAGCGACCAAGAGACCCAGTACTTC

V: TRBV14
D: -
J: TRBJ1-6
size: many
CDR3: CASSQDMWGTADSPLHF
DNA: TGTGCCAGCAGCCAAGATATGTGGGGGACCGCCGATTCACCCCTCCACTTT

V: TRBV29-1
D: -
J: TRBJ1-4
size: many
CDR3: CSVSGGGAHEKLFF
DNA: TGCAGCGTTTCGGGAGGGGGGGCTCATGAAAAACTGTTTTTT

V: TRBV7-3
D: -
J: TRBJ2-1
size: many
CDR3: CASSYSGSSYNEQFF
DNA: TGTGCCAGCAGCTATAGCGGAAGCTCCTACAATGAGCAGTTCTTC

V: TRBV6-5
D: TRBD2
J: TRBJ2-7
size: many
CDR3: CASSRRPSGLAAVYEQYF
DNA: TGTGCCAGCAGCCGTCGGCCCTCGGGACTAGCGGCGGTCTACGAGCAGTACTTC

V: TRBV5-6
D: TRBD2
J: TRBJ2-1
size: many
CDR3: CASSRPGTSAGEQFF
DNA: TGTGCCAGCAGCCGACCCGGGACTAGCGCGGGTGAGCAGTTCTTC

V: TRBV7-2
D: TRBD2
J: TRBJ2-5
size: many
CDR3: CASSLVAGGTQTQYF
DNA: TGTGCCAGCAGCTTAGTTGCGGGGGGCACACAGACCCAGTACTTC

V: TRBV6-4
D: -
J: TRBJ2-1
size: many
CDR3: CASSDGTPSYNEQFF
DNA: TGTGCCAGCAGTGACGGGACGCCCTCCTACAATGAGCAGTTCTTC

V: TRBV18
D: -
J: TRBJ2-5
size: few
CDR3: CASSPTGQETQYF
DNA: TGTGCCAGCTCGCCTACGGGTCAAGAGACCCAGTACTTC

V: TRBV12-3/TRBV12-4
D: TRBD2
J: TRBJ2-1
size: many
CDR3: CASSKAGAGVLNEQFF
DNA: TGTGCCAGCAGTAAGGCCGGGGCGGGGGTTCTCAATGAGCAGTTCTTC

V: TRBV4-3
D: -
J: TRBJ1-6
size: many
CDR3: CASSSGRRIGNSPLHF
DNA: TGCGCCAGCAGCTCGGGCCGCAGGATAGGGAATTCACCCCTCCACTTT

V: TRBV20-1
D: TRBD2
J: TRBJ2-1
size: few
CDR3: CSARDGGGNSYNEQFF
DNA: TGCAGTGCTAGAGATGGGGGGGGAAACTCCTACAATGAGCAGTTCTTC

V: TRBV5-1
D: -
J: TRBJ1-1
size: few
CDR3: CASSLDPGFTEAFF
DNA: TGCGCCAGCAGCTTGGATCCGGGTTTTACTGAAGCTTTCTTT

V: TRBV20-1
D: TRBD1
J: TRBJ1-4
size: many
CDR3: CSAGSLGTGFEKLFF
DNA: TGCAGTGCGGGCTCACTCGGGACAGGGTTTGAAAAACTGTTTTTT

V: TRBV5-6
D: -
J: TRBJ2-5
size: many
CDR3: CASSLAQQFQETQYF
DNA: TGTGCCAGCAGCTTGGCCCAGCAGTTTCAAGAGACCCAGTACTTC

V: TRBV12-3/TRBV12-4
D: -
J: TRBJ1-1
size: many
CDR3: CASSLTLNTEAFF
DNA: TGTGCCAGCAGTCTGACACTGAACACTGAAGCTTTCTTT

V: TRBV4-3
D: -
J: TRBJ2-3
size: many
CDR3: CASSQWARTSTDTQYF
DNA: TGCGCCAGCAGCCAATGGGCCAGAACTAGCACAGATACGCAGTATTTT

V: TRBV12-3/TRBV12-4
D: TRBD1
J: TRBJ1-1
size: many
CDR3: CASSPRQGGGTEAFF
DNA: TGTGCCAGCAGTCCTAGACAGGGGGGCGGCACTGAAGCTTTCTTT

V: TRBV7-8
D: TRBD2
J: TRBJ2-5
size: many
CDR3: CASRAPGGWETQYF
DNA: TGTGCCAGCAGGGCCCCGGGGGGGTGGGAGACCCAGTACTTC

V: TRBV5-1
D: -
J: TRBJ2-5
size: many
CDR3: CASRKTGTRQETQYF
DNA: TGCGCCAGCAGGAAAACCGGGACAAGACAAGAGACCCAGTACTTC

V: TRBV2
D: TRBD2
J: TRBJ2-1
size: many
CDR3: CASTGLAGARDEQFF
DNA: TGTGCCAGCACCGGACTAGCGGGGGCACGAGATGAGCAGTTCTTC

V: TRBV4-3
D: -
J: TRBJ2-3
size: many
CDR3: CASSQDLRQGTDTQYF
DNA: TGCGCCAGCAGCCAAGATTTACGGCAGGGAACAGATACGCAGTATTTT